The T cell receptor beta chain under discussion was sequenced for a study of blood T cell repertoires in COVID-19. Overall study context: Samples came from the United States, Italy and Spain, spanning acute and convalescent COVID-19. Sample material is recorded as cDNA or gDNA derived from T cells, B-cell-depleted T cells, or PBMCs.

Produced via immunoSEQ multiplex PCR; TCRdb's table is partial and in-frame only. This sample has around 56,000 clones, with under 90% found just once. CDR1 is MNHEY, CDR2 SMNVEV, per germline (reference sequence). Trimming removed 6 bases at V and 7 bases at J, with 29 bases between. The CDR3 consists of 18 residues. The receptor's source is a woman of 80 years or more with active or convalescent COVID-19. The chain uses TRBV27 and TRBJ2-3, with D possibly TRBD1 on 6 matching bases. Sequencing used peripheral blood. The CDR3 loop reads CASRRTFRQEITGNTQYF. Written as DNA, the CDR3 is TGTGCCAGCAGGAGGACCTTTAGACAGGAGATAACTGGAAATACGCAGTATTTT.